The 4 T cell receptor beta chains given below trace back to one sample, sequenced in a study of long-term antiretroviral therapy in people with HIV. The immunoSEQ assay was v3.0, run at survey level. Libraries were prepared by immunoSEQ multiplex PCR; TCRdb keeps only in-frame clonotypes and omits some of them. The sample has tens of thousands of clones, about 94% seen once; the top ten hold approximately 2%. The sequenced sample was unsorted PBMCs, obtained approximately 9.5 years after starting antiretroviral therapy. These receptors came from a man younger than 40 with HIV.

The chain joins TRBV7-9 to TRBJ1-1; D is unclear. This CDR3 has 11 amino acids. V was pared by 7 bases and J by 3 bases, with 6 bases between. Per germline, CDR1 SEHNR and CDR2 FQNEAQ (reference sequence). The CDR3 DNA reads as TGTGCCAGCACCCTCTACACTGAAGCTTTCTTT. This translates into CASTLYTEAFF.

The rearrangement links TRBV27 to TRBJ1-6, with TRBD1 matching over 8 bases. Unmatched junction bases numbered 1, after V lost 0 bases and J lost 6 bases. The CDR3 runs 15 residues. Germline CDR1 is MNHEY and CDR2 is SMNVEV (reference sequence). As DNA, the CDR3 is TGTGCCAGCAGTTTATCTACAGGGGGTAATTCACCCCTCCACTTT. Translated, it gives CASSLSTGGNSPLHF.

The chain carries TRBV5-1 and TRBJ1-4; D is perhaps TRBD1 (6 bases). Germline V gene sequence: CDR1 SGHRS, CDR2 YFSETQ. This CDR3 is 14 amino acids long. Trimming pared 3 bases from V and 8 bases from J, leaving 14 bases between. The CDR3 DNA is TGCGCCAGCAGCTCCCCAGGGGAAGGGGAAAAACTGTTTTTT. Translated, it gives CASSSPGEGEKLFF.

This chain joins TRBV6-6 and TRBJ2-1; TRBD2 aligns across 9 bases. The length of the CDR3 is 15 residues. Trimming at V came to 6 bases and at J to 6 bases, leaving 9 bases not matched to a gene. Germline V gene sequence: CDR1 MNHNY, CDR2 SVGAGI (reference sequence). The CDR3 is CASRRKGLALNEQFF. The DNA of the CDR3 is TGTGCCAGCAGAAGGAAGGGACTAGCTCTCAATGAGCAGTTCTTC.